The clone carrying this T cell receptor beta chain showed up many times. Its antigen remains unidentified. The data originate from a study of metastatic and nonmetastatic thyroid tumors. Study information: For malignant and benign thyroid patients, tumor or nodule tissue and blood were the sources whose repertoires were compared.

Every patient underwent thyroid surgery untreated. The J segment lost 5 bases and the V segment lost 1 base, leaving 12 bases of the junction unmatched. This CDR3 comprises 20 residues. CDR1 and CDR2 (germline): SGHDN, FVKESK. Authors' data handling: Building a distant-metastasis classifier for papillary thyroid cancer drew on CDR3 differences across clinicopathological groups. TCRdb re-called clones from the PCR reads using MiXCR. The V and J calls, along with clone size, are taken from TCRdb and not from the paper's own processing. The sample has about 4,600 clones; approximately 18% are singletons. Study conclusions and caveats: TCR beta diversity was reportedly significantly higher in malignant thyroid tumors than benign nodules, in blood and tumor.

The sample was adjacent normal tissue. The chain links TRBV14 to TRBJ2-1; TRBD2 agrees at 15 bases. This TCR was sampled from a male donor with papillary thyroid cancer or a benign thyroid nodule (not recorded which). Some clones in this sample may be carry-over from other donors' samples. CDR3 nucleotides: TGTGCCAGCAGCCAAGGGAGGACTAGCGGGGGGGGATTTTTGGACAATGAGCAGTTCTTC. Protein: CASSQGRTSGGGFLDNEQFF.